Listed here are 25 T cell receptor beta chains from one sample, sequenced in a study of blood T cell repertoires in COVID-19. This table comes from immunoSEQ multiplex PCR, and its TCRdb copy is limited to in-frame clones, with some not included. Of some 240,000 clones in the sample, about three quarters were seen once. Sequencing was done on a sample of peripheral blood. The source is a woman in her seventies with acute or convalescent COVID-19.

The V call is TRBV3-1 (or the pseudogene TRBV3-2), the J call TRBJ1-1; TRBD1 matches at 10 bases. V trimming: 3 bases; J trimming: 14 bases; junction bases outside the gene matches: 12. The CDR3 covers 14 residues. The germline CDR1 and CDR2 sequences are LGHDT and YNNKEL (reference sequence). The chain's CDR3 is CASSQGTGALKAFF. CDR3 coding DNA: TGTGCCAGCAGCCAGGGGACAGGGGCCCTGAAGGCCTTCTTT.

The chain is built from TRBV19 and TRBJ2-2, with D perhaps matching TRBD1 (5 bases). Germline-derived CDR1 and CDR2 are LNHDA and SQIVND (reference sequence). Trimming removed 7 bases from V and 2 bases from J, with 8 bases in between. This CDR3 region has 13 residues. The CDR3 spells CASKTDNTGELFF. The CDR3 DNA follows: TGTGCCAGTAAGACAGACAACACCGGGGAGCTGTTTTTT.

The J gene is TRBJ2-2, the V gene TRBV19, with TRBD1 matching 7 bases. Germline V CDR1 and CDR2: LNHDA, SQIVND (reference sequence). With V trimmed by 4 bases and J by 0 bases, 2 bases remained unmatched. This CDR3 spans 15 amino acids. CDR3 bases: TGTGCCAGTAGTACCGGACAGGCGAACACCGGGGAGCTGTTTTTT. This sequence encodes CASSTGQANTGELFF.

This clone has a single count. This rearrangement joins TRBV10-2 to TRBJ2-7; D is perhaps TRBD2 (5 bases). The CDR3 runs 14 residues. Per germline, CDR1 WSHSY and CDR2 SAAADI. Trimming left V 0 bases short and J 5 bases short, with 11 bases between. CDR3 nucleotides: TGCGCCAGCAGTGAGTCCCCCGGGGATGACGAGCAGTACTTC. This translates into CASSESPGDDEQYF.

This clone was seen just once. J is TRBJ2-5 and V is TRBV5-1, with 8 bases that match TRBD1. Germline CDR1 is SGHRS and CDR2 is YFSETQ. V was clipped by 3 bases and J by 5 bases; unmatched bases: 6. The length of the CDR3 is 14 residues. CDR3 loop: CASSSGQGLETQYF. The CDR3 DNA reads as TGCGCCAGCAGCTCTGGACAGGGCCTGGAGACCCAGTACTTC. Drawing the rest from reference TRBV5-1 and TRBJ2-5, the complete variable domain is KAGVTQTPRYLIKTRGQQVTLSCSPISGHRSVSWYQQTPGQGLQFLFEYFSETQRNKGNFPGRFSGRQFSNSRSEMNVSTLELGDSALYLCASSSGQGLETQYFGPGTRLLVL.

In this sample, this clone turned up once. J is TRBJ1-1 and V is TRBV6-6; 9 bases agree with TRBD1. J gave up 4 bases and V 4 bases, and 7 bases lay outside the gene matches. The CDR3 has 15 residues. Germline loops: CDR1 MNHNY, CDR2 SVGAGI (reference sequence). CDR3 protein: CASSLTGGRATEAFF. The CDR3 DNA reads as TGTGCCAGCAGTTTGACAGGGGGACGTGCCACTGAAGCTTTCTTT.

V and J are TRBV4-1 and TRBJ1-2, with a tentative D call TRBD1 (6 bases). Germline V gene sequence: CDR1 MGHRA, CDR2 YSYEKL. V was clipped by 3 bases and J by 2 bases, with 13 bases between them. This CDR3 contains 15 residues. The CDR3 DNA reads TGCGCCAGCAGCCAGCAGGGGAATGGCAACTATGGCTACACCTTC. This sequence encodes CASSQQGNGNYGYTF.

This chain joins TRBV5-1 and TRBJ2-2, with D possibly being TRBD2 (5 bases). The CDR3 has 14 residues. Trimming removed 0 bases at V and 5 bases at J, with 8 bases between. The V gene's germline CDR1 is SGHRS and CDR2 YFSETQ. The CDR3 region is CASSLATGTGELFF. The CDR3 region has the DNA TGCGCCAGCAGCTTGGCCACGGGAACCGGGGAGCTGTTTTTT.

The chain couples TRBV20-1 to TRBJ2-3; no clear D gene. The CDR3 length is 11 residues. V was cut by 3 bases and J by 6 bases, with 7 bases left in between. CDR1 and CDR2 from the germline V gene are DFQATT and SNEGSKA (reference sequence). The CDR3 region has the DNA TGCAGTGCTAGTTCAATGGATACGCAGTATTTT. Translating it yields CSASSMDTQYF.

The J gene is TRBJ1-5, the V gene TRBV30; D gene ambiguous. Germline CDR1 and CDR2: GTSNPN and SVGIG (reference sequence). The CDR3 is 15 residues long. Trimming shortened V by 0 bases and J by 1 base, and 10 bases separated the two germline ends. The DNA for the CDR3 is TGTGCCTGGAGTGTCTCAGGTTTAAGCAATCAGCCCCAGCATTTT. It specifies CAWSVSGLSNQPQHF.

The chain combines TRBV5-1 with TRBJ2-7; 9 bases are shared with TRBD1. The CDR3 has 16 amino acids. CDR1 is SGHRS and CDR2 is YFSETQ in the germline V gene. The junction had 9 bases not matched to a gene; V was cut back by 0 bases and J by 5 bases. The CDR3 loop reads CASSLAYGQGFNEQYF. DNA for the CDR3: TGCGCCAGCAGCTTGGCTTACGGACAGGGGTTCAACGAGCAGTACTTC. The full variable domain, in which reference TRBV5-1 and TRBJ2-7 provide the parts outside the CDR3, is KAGVTQTPRYLIKTRGQQVTLSCSPISGHRSVSWYQQTPGQGLQFLFEYFSETQRNKGNFPGRFSGRQFSNSRSEMNVSTLELGDSALYLCASSLAYGQGFNEQYFGPGTRLTVT.

The gene calls are TRBV4-1 and TRBJ2-1; the D gene is possibly TRBD1 (5 bases). Germline lookup yields CDR1 MGHRA and CDR2 YSYEKL. The CDR3 is made up of 13 amino acids. The V end lost 0 bases, the J end lost 9 bases, and 9 bases lay between the germline ends. CDR3 loop: CASSQDRRGEQFF. CDR3 bases: TGCGCCAGCAGCCAAGATAGAAGGGGTGAGCAGTTCTTC.

This sequence joins TRBV18 and TRBJ2-5; D remains ambiguous. The V gene's germline CDR1 is KGHSH and CDR2 LQKENI. The length of the CDR3 is 13 residues. V dropped 2 bases and J dropped 2 bases, with 6 bases sitting between them. The CDR3 region is CASSPTEQETQYF. The CDR3 coding sequence is TGTGCCAGCTCACCAACGGAGCAAGAGACCCAGTACTTC.

This clone was detected once. The J gene is TRBJ2-7, the V gene TRBV6-5, with 10 bases identical to TRBD1. CDR1 is MNHEY, CDR2 SVGAGI, per germline. This CDR3 spans 14 amino acids. V lost 6 bases, J lost 5 bases, and 7 bases stayed unmatched. CDR3: CASRTGTGAHEQYV. The CDR3 DNA sequence: TGTGCCAGCAGAACCGGGACAGGGGCCCACGAGCAGTACGTC.

J is TRBJ1-4 and V is TRBV6-5; D is possibly TRBD1 (5 bases). This CDR3 is built from 15 residues. V gave up 5 bases and J gave up 0 bases, with 10 bases separating them. The V gene's germline CDR1 is MNHEY and CDR2 SVGAGI. For the CDR3, the DNA is TGTGCCAGCAGTATCTACAGGTCAACTAATGAAAAACTGTTTTTT. Its translation is CASSIYRSTNEKLFF.

V is TRBV23-1 and J is TRBJ2-5; TRBD1 might be the D (6 bases). TRBV23-1 is an ORF for which the function is uncertain. V lost 2 bases and J 3 bases, leaving 10 bases between the germline ends. CDR3 length: 14 residues. The CDR3 sequence is CASSQRPGEETQYF. The DNA of the CDR3 is TGCGCCAGCAGTCAAAGGCCAGGGGAAGAGACCCAGTACTTC.

V gene TRBV29-1 combines with J gene TRBJ1-2; D is unresolved. The CDR3 covers 12 residues. Germline-derived CDR1 and CDR2 are SQVTM and ANQGSEA. The V end was cut by 7 bases, the J end by 4 bases, with 13 bases between. The CDR3 region is CSASRRSYGYTF. CDR3 coding DNA: TGCAGCGCTTCCCGCCGTAGCTATGGCTACACCTTC. The full variable domain, with the rest looked up from reference TRBV29-1 and TRBJ1-2, is SAVISQKPSRDICQRGTSLTIQCQVDSQVTMMFWYRQQPGQSLTLIATANQGSEATYESGFVIDKFPISRPNLTFSTLTVSNMSPEDSSIYLCSASRRSYGYTFGSGTRLTVV.

The chain recombines TRBV7-9 with TRBJ2-5; D perhaps matches TRBD1 (6 bases). Looked up from germline, CDR1 is SEHNR and CDR2 is FQNEAQ (reference sequence). This CDR3 has 13 amino acids. Trimming stripped 5 bases from V and 5 bases from J, with 12 bases between. DNA for the CDR3: TGTGCCAGCAGCCGCAGGGGCAAGGAGACCCAGTACTTC. This gives the protein CASSRRGKETQYF.

The V gene is TRBV6-2 or TRBV6-3, the J gene TRBJ2-2, with a weak D call TRBD1 (6 bases). Trimming shortened V by 6 bases and J by 0 bases, and 8 bases separated the two germline ends. The CDR3 is 14 residues long. The germline V gene encodes CDR1 MNHEY and CDR2 SVGEGT. The CDR3 loop reads CASSRGTNTGELFF. The CDR3 DNA reads TGTGCCAGCAGCAGGGGAACGAACACCGGGGAGCTGTTTTTT.

This clone was detected only once. The chain joins TRBV5-1 to TRBJ2-7; 9 bases are shared with TRBD1. This CDR3 has 14 residues. The V gene end was trimmed by 0 bases and the J gene end by 4 bases; junction bases not matched to a gene: 2. The germline gives CDR1 SGHRS, CDR2 YFSETQ. For the CDR3, the DNA is TGCGCCAGCAGCTTGGAGGACAGGGGTTACGAGCAGTACTTC. Protein: CASSLEDRGYEQYF.

As for this clone: The germline gene is not matched at one end of the junction; a read error may be the cause. Within the sample, other DNA sequences also encode this same CDR3. The chain couples TRBV10-1 to TRBJ2-1, with TRBD2 matching 7 bases. Germline V lookup: CDR1 WNHNN, CDR2 SYGVQD (reference sequence). CDR3 length equals 13 residues. DNA of the CDR3: TGCGCCAGCAGTCTTAGCGGGCTCAATGAACAGTTCTTC. It encodes CASSLSGLNEQFF.

The sample holds many counts of this clone. Other DNA sequences in this sample translate to the same CDR3. The V gene is TRBV14, the J gene TRBJ2-1; no reliable D call. Germline CDR1 and CDR2: SGHDN and FVKESK. There are 14 residues in the CDR3. V was pared by 4 bases and J by 2 bases, with 9 bases between. In DNA form, the CDR3 reads TGTGCCAGCAGCCCCCCAGGTACCTACAATGAGCAGTTCTTC. Protein sequence: CASSPPGTYNEQFF.

This sequence joins TRBV7-2 and TRBJ2-4; 10 bases line up with TRBD2. The CDR3 spans 15 residues. Trimming took 1 base from V and 8 from J; bases not matched to a gene: 5. Germline V CDR1 and CDR2: SGHTA, FQGNSA. CDR3: CASSLERGGRDIQYF. The CDR3 DNA is TGTGCCAGCAGCTTAGAGCGGGGGGGCAGAGACATTCAGTACTTC.

The chain links TRBV5-1 to TRBJ2-3; 11 positions agree with TRBD2. The CDR3 extends over 16 amino acids. Trimming took 0 bases from V and 4 from J; bases not matched to a gene: 4. Germline CDR1 is SGHRS and CDR2 is YFSETQ. CDR3 loop: CASSLGDSGGADTQYF. The CDR3 coding sequence is TGCGCCAGCAGCTTGGGAGATAGCGGGGGGGCAGATACGCAGTATTTT.

The table lists this clone with many counts. V usage is TRBV19 and J usage is TRBJ1-1, with 12 positions matching TRBD1. V was pared by 6 bases and J by 1 base, with 9 bases of the junction left unmatched. The CDR3 is 17 amino acids. Germline V gives CDR1 LNHDA, CDR2 SQIVND (reference sequence). CDR3 residues: CASRHRDRGRGNTEAFF. As DNA, the CDR3 is TGTGCCAGTAGGCACCGGGACAGGGGGCGGGGGAACACTGAAGCTTTCTTT. Full variable domain (rest looked up from reference TRBV19 and TRBJ1-1): DGGITQSPKYLFRKEGQNVTLSCEQNLNHDAMYWYRQDPGQGLRLIYYSQIVNDFQKGDIAEGYSVSREKKESFPLTVTSAQKNPTAFYLCASRHRDRGRGNTEAFFGQGTRLTVV.